These 14 T cell receptor beta chains share one sample of origin, sequenced in a study of T cells and Merkel cell carcinoma outcomes. The table came from immunoSEQ multiplex PCR; TCRdb's copy has only in-frame clones and leaves some out. This sample has 15,000 to 19,000 clones, with around 87% found just once. Material: tumor tissue from Merkel cell carcinoma. Receptors were obtained from a human donor with Merkel cell carcinoma.

This chain joins TRBV18 and TRBJ2-1; 7 nucleotides match TRBD1. The length of the CDR3 is 15 residues. V lost 4 bases to trimming and J lost 6 bases; unmatched junction nucleotides: 9. The germline CDR1 and CDR2 sequences are KGHSH and LQKENI. The CDR3 coding sequence is TGTGCCAGCTCACTCGACAGGGAGTGGGGCAATGAGCAGTTCTTC. As protein: CASSLDREWGNEQFF.

This clone was picked up one time. The rearrangement joins TRBV7-2 to TRBJ1-1, with a possible D match to TRBD1 (5 bases). CDR1 SGHTA and CDR2 FQGNSA come from the germline V gene. This CDR3 comprises 13 residues. V was trimmed by 4 bases and J by 5 bases, leaving 11 bases between them. CDR3 residues: CASSSQQETEAFF. CDR3 DNA: TGTGCCAGCAGCTCACAACAGGAGACTGAAGCTTTCTTT.

The rearrangement links TRBV6-5 to TRBJ1-1; 7 bases line up with TRBD1. V shed 6 bases and J 5 bases; nucleotides not matched to a gene: 12. CDR3 length: 15 residues. The germline CDR1 and CDR2 sequences are MNHEY and SVGAGI. The CDR3 sequence is CASRPYKTGITEAFF. The CDR3 bases are TGTGCCAGCAGACCCTATAAGACAGGGATTACTGAAGCTTTCTTT.

The gene calls are TRBV5-1 and TRBJ1-3; TRBD1 aligns across 7 bases. Trimming took 5 bases from V and 3 from J; bases not matched to a gene: 5. CDR3 length: 14 residues. CDR1 SGHRS and CDR2 YFSETQ come from the germline V gene. The CDR3 DNA reads TGCGCCAGCAGTCAGGGGGAAAATGGAAACACCATATATTTT. Translated: CASSQGENGNTIYF. The full variable domain, its missing parts supplied by reference TRBV5-1 and TRBJ1-3, is KAGVTQTPRYLIKTRGQQVTLSCSPISGHRSVSWYQQTPGQGLQFLFEYFSETQRNKGNFPGRFSGRQFSNSRSEMNVSTLELGDSALYLCASSQGENGNTIYFGEGSWLTVV.

This clone was observed a single time. The J gene is TRBJ2-7, the V gene TRBV7-3, with 11 positions matching TRBD1. Per germline, CDR1 SGHTA and CDR2 FQGTGA. Trimming cost V 1 base and J 4 bases; bases outside gene matches: 15. This CDR3 comprises 19 residues. The CDR3 sequence is CASSLRGPHGTGGSYEQYF. The CDR3 coding sequence is TGTGCCAGCAGCTTAAGGGGGCCTCACGGGACAGGGGGTTCGTACGAGCAGTACTTC.

The J gene is TRBJ1-3, the V gene TRBV5-4; D is unresolved. The CDR3 totals 14 residues. V shed 4 bases and J shed 0 bases, with 8 bases lying between them. CDR1 is SGHNT and CDR2 is YYREEE in the germline V gene (reference sequence). In DNA, the CDR3 is TGTGCCAGCAGCCTCGGGCCCTCTGGAAACACCATATATTTT. It is translated as CASSLGPSGNTIYF. Full variable domain (missing parts from reference TRBV5-4 and TRBJ1-3): ETGVTQSPTHLIKTRGQQVTLRCSSQSGHNTVSWYQQALGQGPQFIFQYYREEENGRGNFPPRFSGLQFPNYSSELNVNALELDDSALYLCASSLGPSGNTIYFGEGSWLTVV.

The chain uses TRBV6-1 and TRBJ2-5, with 7 positions matching TRBD1. CDR1 MNHNS and CDR2 SASEGT come from the germline V gene. This CDR3 is built from 15 residues. V lost 2 bases to trimming and J lost 2 bases; unmatched junction nucleotides: 5. The CDR3 spells CASSETPGQQETQYF. In DNA, the CDR3 is TGTGCCAGCAGTGAAACTCCGGGACAGCAAGAGACCCAGTACTTC.

The chain links TRBV5-5 to TRBJ2-5; D ambiguous. The CDR3 consists of 15 residues. The germline V gene encodes CDR1 SGHKS and CDR2 YYEKEE (reference sequence). Deletions cut 1 base from V and 0 bases from J, with 10 bases between. CDR3 in DNA: TGTGCCAGCAGCTTGAGGGTAGGAGACCAAGAGACCCAGTACTTC. Protein: CASSLRVGDQETQYF.

The chain couples TRBV19 to TRBJ2-4; D ambiguous. V was pared by 4 bases and J by 3 bases, with 13 bases between. This CDR3 spans 15 amino acids. Germline-derived CDR1 and CDR2 are LNHDA and SQIVND (reference sequence). The CDR3 DNA reads TGTGCCAGTAGTACAACCCCCTGGGACAAAAACATTCAGTACTTC. It translates to CASSTTPWDKNIQYF.

This clone has just a few counts. The chain joins TRBV30 to TRBJ2-3; no reliable D call. From germline, CDR1 is GTSNPN and CDR2 SVGIG (reference sequence). CDR3 length: 12 residues. Trimming left V 2 bases short and J 6 bases short, with 9 bases between. This chain's CDR3 is CAWSKYADTQYF. The CDR3 nucleotides are TGTGCCTGGAGTAAATACGCGGATACGCAGTATTTT.

The V and J genes are TRBV7-9 and TRBJ2-5, with 10 nucleotides matching TRBD1. This CDR3 region has 16 residues. With V trimmed by 5 bases and J by 5 bases, 11 bases remained unmatched. Germline V gives CDR1 SEHNR, CDR2 FQNEAQ (reference sequence). The CDR3 here is CASSPRTGGDYETQYF. As DNA, the CDR3 is TGTGCCAGCAGCCCGAGGACAGGGGGAGATTACGAGACCCAGTACTTC.

The V and J genes are TRBV5-1 and TRBJ2-3; 11 nucleotides agree with TRBD2. Germline V lookup: CDR1 SGHRS, CDR2 YFSETQ. V shed 0 bases and J 1 base; nucleotides not matched to a gene: 16. The CDR3 consists of 21 residues. CDR3 nucleotide sequence: TGCGCCAGCAGCTTGGGCCTGGGACTAGCGGATGAGGCGGGTGGCACAGATACGCAGTATTTT. Its translation: CASSLGLGLADEAGGTDTQYF.

This chain uses TRBV5-1 with TRBJ1-1; the match to TRBD1 covers 7 bases. V lost 4 bases, J lost 1 base, and 13 bases stayed unmatched. The CDR3 extends over 17 amino acids. Germline V gives CDR1 SGHRS, CDR2 YFSETQ. Here the CDR3 reads CASSQGGASPRNTEAFF. CDR3 bases: TGCGCCAGCAGCCAGGGGGGGGCGAGTCCGCGGAACACTGAAGCTTTCTTT.

This chain links TRBV11-2 with TRBJ1-5; the D gene is possibly TRBD1 (5 bases). Germline V gene lookup returns CDR1 SGHAT and CDR2 FQNNGV. The CDR3 consists of 16 residues. V was trimmed by 0 bases and J by 6 bases, leaving 15 bases between them. The DNA for the CDR3 is TGTGCCAGCAGCTTAGAAGGGGAGTTAGTCAGTCAGCCCCAGCATTTT. It yields the protein CASSLEGELVSQPQHF.